This T cell receptor beta chain derives from a study of CD8+CD57+ T cells in acquired aplastic anemia. Turning to the study itself: Recorded DNA amounts for sorted CD4+ and CD8+ cells had an average of 3.2 ug. Where healthy donors were concerned, CD4+ cells averaged about 11 million reads.

Using genomic DNA as the template, TCR beta VDJ and CDR3 profiling was carried out. TCRdb processed the reads anew with MiXCR; each CDR3 protein has one entry. This sample has 150,000 to 200,000 distinct CDR3 sequences; under 55% occur once, and the top ten carry 2.9%. This clonotype originated in a human donor in good health. The sequenced material came from sorted CD4+, CD8+, or CD8+CD57+ T cells (not recorded which) from PBMCs.

CDR3 sequence (DNA): TGCAGCGTTGAAGACAGCAATCAGCCCCAGCATTTT. Translation gives CSVEDSNQPQHF. The chain links TRBV29-1 to TRBJ1-5; D not resolved. The CDR3 contains 12 residues. The germline V gene encodes CDR1 SQVTM and CDR2 ANQGSEA. V lost 0 bases, J lost 1 base, and 1 base lay in between. Drawing the rest from reference TRBV29-1 and TRBJ1-5, the complete variable domain is SAVISQKPSRDICQRGTSLTIQCQVDSQVTMMFWYRQQPGQSLTLIATANQGSEATYESGFVIDKFPISRPNLTFSTLTVSNMSPEDSSIYLCSVEDSNQPQHFGDGTRLSIL.